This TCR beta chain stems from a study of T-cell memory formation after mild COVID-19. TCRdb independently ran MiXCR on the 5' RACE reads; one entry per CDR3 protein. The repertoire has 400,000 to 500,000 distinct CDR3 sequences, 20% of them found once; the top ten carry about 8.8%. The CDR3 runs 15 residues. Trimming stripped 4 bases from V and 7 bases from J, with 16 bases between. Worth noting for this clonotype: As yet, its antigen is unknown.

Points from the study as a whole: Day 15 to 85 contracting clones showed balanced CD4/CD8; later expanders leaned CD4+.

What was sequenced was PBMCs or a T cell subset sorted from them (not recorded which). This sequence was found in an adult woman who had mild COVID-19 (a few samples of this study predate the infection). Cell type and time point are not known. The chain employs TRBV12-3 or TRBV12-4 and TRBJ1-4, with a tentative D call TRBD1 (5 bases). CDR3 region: CASSSRGGGFEKLFF. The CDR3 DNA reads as TGTGCCAGCAGTTCTCGCGGGGGAGGGTTTGAAAAACTGTTTTTT.